Shown below are 13 T cell receptor beta chains from a single sample sequenced in a study of vaccination effects on CD4 cells after COVID-19. Only in-frame clones appear in the TCRdb table, and some are missing; sequencing was by immunoSEQ multiplex PCR. The sample holds tens of thousands of clones; around 81% are singletons and the top ten take over 9.5%. Expansion of antigen-specific CD4+ T cells with viral peptide pools was carried out by the ViraFEST assay before sequencing. Following 10 days of culture, CD4+ T cells were isolated. Nucleocapsid antibodies stayed negative before and after vaccination, showing no earlier SARS-CoV-2 infection. No antigen is known for these receptors. The input for sequencing was CD4+ T cells from PBMCs cultured with SARS-CoV-2 spike peptides, taken before COVID-19 vaccination. The receptor set was obtained from a human donor who received a COVID-19 vaccine.

The chain links TRBV24-1 to TRBJ1-2, with TRBD1 identical over 7 bases. V gave up 0 bases and J gave up 7 bases; unmatched junction bases: 4. Germline V CDR1 and CDR2: KGHDR, SFDVKD. This CDR3 region has 14 residues. The CDR3 protein is CATSDLRQGRGYTF. CDR3 coding DNA: TGTGCCACCAGTGATTTGAGACAGGGACGTGGCTACACCTTC.

The chain links TRBV28 to TRBJ2-7, with D perhaps TRBD2 (7 bases). The V gene lost 4 bases and the J gene lost 3 bases, with 16 bases spanning the gap. The CDR3 is 15 amino acids. Germline lookup yields CDR1 MDHEN and CDR2 SYDVKM. DNA for the CDR3: TGTGCCAGCAGTTCCCCAAGGGGGGGGTTCTACGAGCAGTACGTC. Its translation: CASSSPRGGFYEQYV.

This clone was seen only a few times. J is TRBJ2-6 and V is TRBV6-5; TRBD1 might be the D (5 bases). CDR3 length equals 14 residues. In germline, CDR1 is MNHEY, CDR2 SVGAGI. The V gene lost 6 bases and the J gene lost 0 bases, with 6 bases spanning the gap. The CDR3 reads CASSTGSGANVLTF. DNA of the CDR3: TGTGCCAGCAGCACAGGCTCTGGGGCCAACGTCCTGACTTTC.

This clone has just a few counts. The chain joins TRBV5-1 to TRBJ1-2; D gene uncertain. The CDR3 spans 15 residues. Germline V gene data show CDR1 as SGHRS and CDR2 as YFSETQ. The V end lost 0 bases, the J end lost 5 bases, and 14 bases lay between the germline ends. The CDR3 sequence is CASSLGLGVGYGYTF. The CDR3 nucleotides read TGCGCCAGCAGCTTGGGTCTGGGCGTGGGGTATGGCTACACCTTC.

This clone occurred once. The rearrangement uses TRBV5-4 and TRBJ2-7; D is uncertain. The CDR3 is made up of 14 amino acids. Germline-derived CDR1 and CDR2 are SGHNT and YYREEE (reference sequence). The ends were cut back, 4 bases at V and 3 bases at J, with 14 bases in the middle. The CDR3 DNA reads as TGTGCCAGCAGCCGACACAACGAGTTCTACGAGCAGTACGTC. This gives the protein CASSRHNEFYEQYV.

V is TRBV27 and J is TRBJ2-3; D is unresolved. The germline V gene has CDR1 MNHEY and CDR2 SMNVEV (reference sequence). Trimming left V 5 bases short and J 0 bases short, with 12 bases between. The CDR3 length is 15 residues. CDR3 amino acids: CASSRAPTSTDTQYF. For the CDR3, the DNA is TGTGCCAGCAGTCGTGCGCCGACTAGCACAGATACGCAGTATTTT.

The rearrangement joins TRBV29-1 to TRBJ2-4; no clear D. This CDR3 comprises 13 residues. V lost 4 bases and J lost 3, with 10 bases in between. CDR1 is SQVTM and CDR2 is ANQGSEA in the germline V gene. CDR3 sequence: CSVVGEGKNIQYF. The CDR3 nucleotides read TGCAGCGTTGTAGGCGAAGGCAAAAACATTCAGTACTTC.

This clone turned up a few times. The V and J genes are TRBV7-8 and TRBJ1-2; D gene ambiguous. There are 15 residues in the CDR3. V shed 2 bases and J shed 3 bases, with 13 bases lying between them. Germline-derived CDR1 and CDR2 are SGHVS and FQNEAQ. The CDR3 loop is CASSLKADWYYGYTF. In nucleotides, the CDR3 is TGTGCCAGCAGCTTAAAGGCGGATTGGTACTATGGCTACACCTTC. Using reference TRBV7-8 and TRBJ1-2 for the parts outside the CDR3, the full variable domain is GAGVSQSPRYKVAKRGQDVALRCDPISGHVSLFWYQQALGQGPEFLTYFQNEAQLDKSGLPSDRFFAERPEGSVSTLKIQRTQQEDSAVYLCASSLKADWYYGYTFGSGTRLTVV.

The gene calls are TRBV14 and TRBJ2-2; 9 nucleotides line up with TRBD1. The CDR3 totals 15 residues. The V and J ends lost 4 bases and 7 bases, in that order; junction bases with no gene match: 7. In germline, CDR1 is SGHDN, CDR2 FVKESK. The CDR3 sequence: CASSRRDRVNGELFF. The CDR3 DNA follows: TGTGCCAGCAGCCGCCGGGACAGGGTAAACGGGGAGCTGTTTTTT.

This clone was detected only once. The chain recombines TRBV19 with TRBJ1-4; D is ambiguous. Germline CDR1 reads LNHDA; CDR2 reads SQIVND (reference sequence). The CDR3 length is 14 residues. Trimming took 6 bases from V and 7 from J, leaving 15 bases between them. The CDR3 sequence is CASSPNSIAEKLFF. CDR3 nucleotide sequence: TGTGCCAGTAGCCCAAACAGTATCGCTGAAAAACTGTTTTTT.

The V gene is TRBV7-3, the J gene TRBJ2-2; maybe TRBD1 (6 bases). The CDR3 has 15 residues. Per germline, CDR1 SGHTA and CDR2 FQGTGA. V was clipped by 5 bases and J by 4 bases, with 14 bases between them. Here the CDR3 reads CASSIPLTGTGELFF. DNA of the CDR3: TGTGCCAGCAGCATACCTTTGACAGGCACCGGGGAGCTGTTTTTT.

CDR3 sequence: CASSSGFEAFF. The CDR3, as DNA: TGTGCCAGCAGCTCAGGGTTTGAAGCTTTCTTT. This chain links TRBV6-5 with TRBJ1-1; tentative D call: TRBD1 (5 bases). CDR1 is MNHEY and CDR2 is SVGAGI in the germline V gene. With 6 bases removed from V and 7 bases from J, the gap between germline ends came to 9 bases. The CDR3 is made up of 11 amino acids.

The chain couples TRBV7-2 to TRBJ2-2; tentatively, D is TRBD2 (5 bases). Trimming took 5 bases from V and 0 from J, leaving 13 bases between them. The V gene's germline CDR1 is SGHTA and CDR2 FQGNSA. This CDR3 has 16 residues. CDR3 protein: CASSQMEASNTGELFF. The CDR3 DNA sequence: TGTGCCAGCAGCCAGATGGAGGCGTCGAACACCGGGGAGCTGTTTTTT. Using reference TRBV7-2 and TRBJ2-2 for the parts outside the CDR3, the full variable domain is GAGVSQSPSNKVTEKGKDVELRCDPISGHTALYWYRQSLGQGLEFLIYFQGNSAPDKSGLPSDRFSAERTGGSVSTLTIQRTQQEDSAVYLCASSQMEASNTGELFFGEGSRLTVL.